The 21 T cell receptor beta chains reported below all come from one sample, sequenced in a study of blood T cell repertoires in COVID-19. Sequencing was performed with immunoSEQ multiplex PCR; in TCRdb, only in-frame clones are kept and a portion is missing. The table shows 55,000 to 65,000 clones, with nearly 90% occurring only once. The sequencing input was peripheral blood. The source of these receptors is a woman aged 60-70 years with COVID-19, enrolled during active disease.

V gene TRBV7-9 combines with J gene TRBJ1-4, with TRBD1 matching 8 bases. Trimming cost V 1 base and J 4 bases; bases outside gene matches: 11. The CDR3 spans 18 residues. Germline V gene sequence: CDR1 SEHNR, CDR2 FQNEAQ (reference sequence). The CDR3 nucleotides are TGTGCCAGCAGCTTAGAGTCCGGGACAGGAGATAATAATGAAAAACTGTTTTTT. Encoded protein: CASSLESGTGDNNEKLFF.

The CDR3 here is CASSRTAVAGANTGELFF. In nucleotides, the CDR3 is TGCGCCAGCAGCCGTACCGCGGTAGCGGGGGCTAACACCGGGGAGCTGTTTTTT. The rearrangement joins TRBV4-1 to TRBJ2-2, with TRBD2 identical over 9 bases. The CDR3 is 18 residues long. Trimming removed 4 bases from V and 2 bases from J; junction bases left unmatched: 11. In germline, CDR1 is MGHRA, CDR2 YSYEKL.

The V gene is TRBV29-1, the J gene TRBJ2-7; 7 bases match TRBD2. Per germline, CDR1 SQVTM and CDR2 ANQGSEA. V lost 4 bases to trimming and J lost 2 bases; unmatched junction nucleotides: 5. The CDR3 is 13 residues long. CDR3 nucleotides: TGCAGCGTTGGAGGCGGGAGTACCTACGAGCAGTACTTC. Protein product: CSVGGGSTYEQYF.

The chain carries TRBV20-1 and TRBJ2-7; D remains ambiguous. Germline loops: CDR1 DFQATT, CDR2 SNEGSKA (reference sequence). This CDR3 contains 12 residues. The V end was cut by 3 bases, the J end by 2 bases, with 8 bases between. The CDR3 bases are TGCAGTGCTAGTTTAACTGCCTACGAGCAGTACTTC. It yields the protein CSASLTAYEQYF.

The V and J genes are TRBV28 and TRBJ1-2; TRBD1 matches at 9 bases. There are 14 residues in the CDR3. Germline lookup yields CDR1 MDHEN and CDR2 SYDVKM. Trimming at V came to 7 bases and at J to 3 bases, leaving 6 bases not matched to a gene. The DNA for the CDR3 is TGTGCCAGCACCCAAGGGGACAGGGACTATGGCTACACCTTC. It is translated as CASTQGDRDYGYTF.

CDR3 in DNA: TGTGCCACCCCGGGTCTTTATAATTCACCCCTCCACTTT. Residues: CATPGLYNSPLHF. The chain carries TRBV24-1 and TRBJ1-6, with D unclear. Germline CDR1 and CDR2: KGHDR and SFDVKD. The CDR3 consists of 13 residues. V was shortened by 9 bases and J by 4 bases, with 9 bases between the two germline ends.

This CDR3 reads CAWLGGEGTPNYGYTF. The CDR3 nucleotides are TGTGCCTGGTTGGGGGGAGAGGGAACGCCTAACTATGGCTACACCTTC. This chain joins TRBV30 and TRBJ1-2, with a weak D call TRBD1 (5 bases). The germline V gene encodes CDR1 GTSNPN and CDR2 SVGIG (reference sequence). The CDR3 extends over 16 amino acids. Trimming removed 5 bases at V and 0 bases at J, with 19 bases between.

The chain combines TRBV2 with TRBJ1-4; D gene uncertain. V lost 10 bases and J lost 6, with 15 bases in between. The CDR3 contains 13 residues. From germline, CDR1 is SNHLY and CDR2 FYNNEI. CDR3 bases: TGTGCCACCTCGCCGGGGTATTATGAAAAACTGTTTTTT. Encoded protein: CATSPGYYEKLFF.

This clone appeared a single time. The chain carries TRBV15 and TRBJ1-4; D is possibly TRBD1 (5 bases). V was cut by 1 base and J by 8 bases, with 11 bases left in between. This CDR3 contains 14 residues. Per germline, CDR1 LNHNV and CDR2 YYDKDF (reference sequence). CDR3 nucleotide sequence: TGTGCCACCAGCAGAGGGGGCTACAGGGAAAAACTGTTTTTT. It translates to CATSRGGYREKLFF.

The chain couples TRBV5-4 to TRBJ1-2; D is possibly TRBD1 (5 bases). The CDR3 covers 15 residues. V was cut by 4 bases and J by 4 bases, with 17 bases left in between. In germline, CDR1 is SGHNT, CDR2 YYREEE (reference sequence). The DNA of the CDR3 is TGTGCCAGCAGCCTGGCGGCAGGGAAATTCTATGGCTACACCTTC. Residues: CASSLAAGKFYGYTF.

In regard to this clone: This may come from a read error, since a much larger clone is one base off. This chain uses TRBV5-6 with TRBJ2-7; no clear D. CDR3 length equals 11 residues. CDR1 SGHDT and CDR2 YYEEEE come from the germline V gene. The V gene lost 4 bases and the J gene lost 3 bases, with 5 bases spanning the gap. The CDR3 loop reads CASSLGYEQYF. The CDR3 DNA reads TGTGCCAGCAGCCTAGGCTACGAGCAGTACTTC.

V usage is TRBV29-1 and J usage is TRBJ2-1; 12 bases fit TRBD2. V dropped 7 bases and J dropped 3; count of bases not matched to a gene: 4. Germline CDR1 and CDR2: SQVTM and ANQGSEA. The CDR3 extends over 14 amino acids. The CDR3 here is CSARTSGVYNEQFF. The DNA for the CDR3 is TGCAGCGCTCGGACTAGCGGGGTCTACAATGAGCAGTTCTTC.

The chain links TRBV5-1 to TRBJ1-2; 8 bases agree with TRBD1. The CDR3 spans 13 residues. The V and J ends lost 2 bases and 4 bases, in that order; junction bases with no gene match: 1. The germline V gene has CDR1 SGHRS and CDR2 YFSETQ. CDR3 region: CASSLDRGYGYTF. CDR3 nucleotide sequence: TGCGCCAGCAGCTTAGACAGGGGCTATGGCTACACCTTC. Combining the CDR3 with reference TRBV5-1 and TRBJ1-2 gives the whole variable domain KAGVTQTPRYLIKTRGQQVTLSCSPISGHRSVSWYQQTPGQGLQFLFEYFSETQRNKGNFPGRFSGRQFSNSRSEMNVSTLELGDSALYLCASSLDRGYGYTFGSGTRLTVV.

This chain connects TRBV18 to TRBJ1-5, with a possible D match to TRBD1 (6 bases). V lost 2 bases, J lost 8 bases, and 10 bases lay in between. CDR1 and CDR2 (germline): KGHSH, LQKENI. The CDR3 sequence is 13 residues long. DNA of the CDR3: TGTGCCAGCTCACCAACTCCAGGGGAGCCCCAGCATTTT. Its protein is CASSPTPGEPQHF.

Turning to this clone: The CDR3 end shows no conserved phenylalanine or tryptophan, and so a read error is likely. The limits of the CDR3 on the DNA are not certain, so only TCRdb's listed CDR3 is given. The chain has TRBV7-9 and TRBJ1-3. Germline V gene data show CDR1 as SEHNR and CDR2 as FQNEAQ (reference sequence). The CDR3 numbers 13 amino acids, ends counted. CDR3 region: CASSSPSGTLKDL.

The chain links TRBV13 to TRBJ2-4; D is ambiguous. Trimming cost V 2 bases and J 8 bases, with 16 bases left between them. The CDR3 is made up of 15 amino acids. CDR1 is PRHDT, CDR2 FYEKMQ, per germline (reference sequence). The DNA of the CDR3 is TGTGCCAGCAGCTTACGGCAGGAAAATGTTGACATTCAGTACTTC. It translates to CASSLRQENVDIQYF. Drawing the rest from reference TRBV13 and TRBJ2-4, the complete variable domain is AAGVIQSPRHLIKEKRETATLKCYPIPRHDTVYWYQQGPGQDPQFLISFYEKMQSDKGSIPDRFSAQQFSDYHSELNMSSLELGDSALYFCASSLRQENVDIQYFGAGTRLSVL.

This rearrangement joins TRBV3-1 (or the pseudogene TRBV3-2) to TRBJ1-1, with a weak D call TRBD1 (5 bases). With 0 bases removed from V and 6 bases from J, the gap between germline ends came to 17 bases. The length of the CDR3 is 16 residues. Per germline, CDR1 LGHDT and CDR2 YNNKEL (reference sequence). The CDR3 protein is CASSQDLRRGVAEAFF. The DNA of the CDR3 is TGTGCCAGCAGCCAAGATCTAAGGCGGGGGGTAGCTGAAGCTTTCTTT.

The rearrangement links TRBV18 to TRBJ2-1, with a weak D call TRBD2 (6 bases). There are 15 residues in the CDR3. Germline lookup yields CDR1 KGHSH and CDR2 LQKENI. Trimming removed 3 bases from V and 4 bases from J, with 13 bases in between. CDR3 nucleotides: TGTGCCAGCTCACCCGGCGCTAGCGTTTACAATGAGCAGTTCTTC. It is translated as CASSPGASVYNEQFF.

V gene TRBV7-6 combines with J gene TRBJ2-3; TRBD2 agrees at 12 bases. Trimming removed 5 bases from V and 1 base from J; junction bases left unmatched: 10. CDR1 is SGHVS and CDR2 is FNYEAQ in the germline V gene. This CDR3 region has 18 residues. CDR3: CASSRHRRTSGGTDTQYF. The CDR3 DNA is TGTGCCAGCAGCCGCCACCGCCGGACTAGCGGGGGCACAGATACGCAGTATTTT. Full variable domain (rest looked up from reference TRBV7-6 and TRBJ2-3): GAGVSQSPRYKVTKRGQDVALRCDPISGHVSLYWYRQALGQGPEFLTYFNYEAQQDKSGLPNDRFSAERPEGSISTLTIQRTEQRDSAMYRCASSRHRRTSGGTDTQYFGPGTRLTVL.

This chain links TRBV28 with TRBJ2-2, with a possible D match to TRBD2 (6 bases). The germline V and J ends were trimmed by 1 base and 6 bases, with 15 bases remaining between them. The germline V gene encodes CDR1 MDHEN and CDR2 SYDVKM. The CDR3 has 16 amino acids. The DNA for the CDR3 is TGTGCCAGCAGTTTATACGGTTACGGGAGCTCCGGGGAGCTGTTTTTT. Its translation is CASSLYGYGSSGELFF.

For the CDR3, the DNA is TGTGCCAGCAGCTTAGTGTCTCCCAGGGGCACTGAAGCTTTCTTT. It specifies CASSLVSPRGTEAFF. The V and J genes are TRBV11-2 and TRBJ1-1; D possibly corresponds to TRBD1 (6 bases). CDR3 length: 15 residues. Germline loops: CDR1 SGHAT, CDR2 FQNNGV. The germline V and J ends were trimmed by 1 base and 4 bases, with 13 bases remaining between them.